This T cell receptor beta chain was sequenced during a study of blood T cell repertoires in COVID-19. Measured with immunoSEQ multiplex PCR; TCRdb has only the in-frame clones, and not every one. Among around 50,000 clones listed, about 87% were seen once. This CDR3 has 15 amino acids. Germline V gives CDR1 SGHTA, CDR2 FQGNSA. Trimming took 2 bases from V and 4 from J, leaving 11 bases between them. This clonotype was obtained from a woman in her fifties or sixties with COVID-19, enrolled during active disease. Sequenced: peripheral blood. The chain employs TRBV7-2 and TRBJ2-2; D perhaps matches TRBD1 (5 bases). The chain's CDR3 is CASSLISQGTGELFF. The CDR3, as DNA: TGTGCCAGCAGCTTAATTTCCCAGGGCACCGGGGAGCTGTTTTTT.